The 20 T cell receptor beta chains below come from one sample, sequenced in a study of blood T cell repertoires in COVID-19. TCRdb's copy holds only in-frame clones and misses some; the assay was immunoSEQ multiplex PCR. The table lists about 200,000 clones, just under 85% of them singletons. The sequencing sample was made of peripheral blood. All receptors come from a man in his 60s with COVID-19, enrolled during active disease.

This chain links TRBV23-1 with TRBJ1-3; D unresolved. TRBV23-1 is an ORF, with its function uncertain. There are 17 residues in the CDR3. V gave up 7 bases and J gave up 0 bases, with 19 bases separating them. The CDR3 loop reads CASISTFFGSSGNTIYF. Here the CDR3 DNA reads TGCGCCAGCATTTCAACTTTTTTCGGGAGCTCTGGAAACACCATATATTTT.

This clone turned up a few times. The gene calls are TRBV21-1 and TRBJ1-1; the D call of TRBD1 is as the table states it, not checked on the DNA. TRBV21-1 is a known pseudogene. This CDR3 is built from 15 residues. The CDR3 reads CASSKGARAHTEAFF. In nucleotides, the CDR3 is TGTGCCAGCAGCAAAGGGGCCAGGGCCCACACTGAAGCTTTCTTT.

CDR3 nucleotides: TGTGCCACCACCACAGGGGTTGACACTGAAGCTTTCTTT. Translating it yields CATTTGVDTEAFF. This chain connects TRBV15 to TRBJ1-1; 7 bases match TRBD1. The trim removed 7 bases at V and 3 bases at J, leaving 5 bases unmatched. Germline V gene sequence: CDR1 LNHNV, CDR2 YYDKDF (reference sequence). The CDR3 extends over 13 amino acids.

This chain joins TRBV6-5 and TRBJ1-2; 10 bases agree with TRBD1. The CDR3 runs to 15 residues. Germline V gene sequence: CDR1 MNHEY, CDR2 SVGAGI. Trimming cost V 5 bases and J 5 bases; bases outside gene matches: 8. This CDR3 reads CASSPLGQGRYGYTF. CDR3 DNA sequence: TGTGCCAGCAGTCCCCTGGGACAGGGGCGATATGGCTACACCTTC.

V is TRBV18 and J is TRBJ1-1; TRBD1 agrees at 7 bases. The V segment lost 8 bases and the J segment 3 bases; nucleotides outside the gene matches: 9. The CDR3 totals 14 residues. The germline gives CDR1 KGHSH, CDR2 LQKENI. The CDR3 loop is CASPNRGIDTEAFF. CDR3 coding DNA: TGTGCCAGCCCGAACAGGGGAATCGACACTGAAGCTTTCTTT.

This chain joins TRBV3-1 (or the pseudogene TRBV3-2) and TRBJ1-5, with D possibly matching TRBD1 (6 bases). Germline assignment: CDR1 LGHDT and CDR2 YNNKEL (reference sequence). The CDR3 is made up of 15 amino acids. V gave up 1 base and J gave up 7 bases, with 14 bases separating them. The CDR3 region has the DNA TGTGCCAGCAGCCAAGGGCAGGGGACGGGACAGCCCCAGCATTTT. It encodes CASSQGQGTGQPQHF.

The rearrangement links TRBV3-1 (or the pseudogene TRBV3-2) to TRBJ1-1; a weak D match, TRBD1 (6 bases). Germline CDR1 is LGHDT and CDR2 is YNNKEL (reference sequence). This CDR3 contains 16 residues. V dropped 1 base and J dropped 1 base, with 13 bases sitting between them. The CDR3 DNA reads TGTGCCAGCAGCCAAGCGCGCAGGGGCAGGAACACTGAAGCTTTCTTT. Translation gives CASSQARRGRNTEAFF.

The rearrangement joins TRBV5-1 to TRBJ2-5; 9 bases match TRBD2. Germline V gives CDR1 SGHRS, CDR2 YFSETQ. This CDR3 contains 16 residues. With V trimmed by 1 base and J by 4 bases, 8 bases remained unmatched. CDR3 protein: CASSLLGGGGAETQYF. The CDR3 nucleotides are TGCGCCAGCAGCTTGCTAGGGGGCGGGGGGGCAGAGACCCAGTACTTC.

The genes are TRBV4-1 and TRBJ1-3; unclear D gene. The V end lost 1 base, the J end lost 0 bases, and 16 bases lay between the germline ends. Per germline, CDR1 MGHRA and CDR2 YSYEKL. This CDR3 contains 18 residues. CDR3 in DNA: TGCGCCAGCAGCCAAGCCAGGTCCGCAGGCATCTCTGGAAACACCATATATTTT. Residues: CASSQARSAGISGNTIYF.

The sample holds one count of this clone. This CDR3 reads CSASQGASNSPLHF. For the CDR3, the DNA is TGCAGTGCTAGTCAGGGGGCCTCTAATTCACCCCTCCACTTT. The chain employs TRBV20-1 and TRBJ1-6; TRBD1 matches at 8 bases. Trimming at V came to 3 bases and at J to 6 bases, leaving 4 bases not matched to a gene. Germline assignment: CDR1 DFQATT and CDR2 SNEGSKA (reference sequence). The CDR3 extends over 14 amino acids.

The V call is TRBV6-1, the J call TRBJ2-2; 8 nucleotides agree with TRBD1. The germline gives CDR1 MNHNS, CDR2 SASEGT. The CDR3 runs to 17 residues. V dropped 2 bases and J dropped 2; count of bases not matched to a gene: 7. CDR3 loop: CASSETGQGLNTGELFF. CDR3 nucleotides: TGTGCCAGCAGTGAAACCGGACAGGGCCTCAACACCGGGGAGCTGTTTTTT.

The chain carries TRBV5-4 and TRBJ2-7, with D tentatively TRBD2 (6 bases). Germline CDR1 reads SGHNT; CDR2 reads YYREEE (reference sequence). CDR3 length: 16 residues. Trimming removed 4 bases from V and 5 bases from J, with 22 bases in between. The DNA of the CDR3 is TGTGCCAGCAGCCCAACCGGGACTTTTTCTGGGGACGAGCAGTACTTC. Its translation: CASSPTGTFSGDEQYF. Variable domain in full (rest from reference TRBV5-4 and TRBJ2-7): ETGVTQSPTHLIKTRGQQVTLRCSSQSGHNTVSWYQQALGQGPQFIFQYYREEENGRGNFPPRFSGLQFPNYSSELNVNALELDDSALYLCASSPTGTFSGDEQYFGPGTRLTVT.

V and J are TRBV28 and TRBJ2-3, with no clear D. The CDR3 is 12 residues long. Germline CDR1 and CDR2: MDHEN and SYDVKM. With 5 bases removed from V and 2 bases from J, the gap between germline ends came to 5 bases. The CDR3 spells CASSPFTDTQYF. The CDR3 DNA reads TGTGCCAGCAGTCCCTTCACAGATACGCAGTATTTT.

The rearrangement uses TRBV6-5 and TRBJ1-1; 9 bases are a match to TRBD1. There are 14 residues in the CDR3. Germline lookup yields CDR1 MNHEY and CDR2 SVGAGI. The V and J ends lost 4 bases and 4 bases, in that order; junction bases with no gene match: 4. Here the CDR3 reads CASSLQGASTEAFF. CDR3 nucleotides: TGTGCCAGCAGTTTACAGGGGGCGAGCACTGAAGCTTTCTTT.

As DNA, the CDR3 is TGTGCCAGCAGCTTACAGTTACGCACAGATACGCAGTATTTT. Its translation: CASSLQLRTDTQYF. The rearrangement links TRBV3-1 (or the pseudogene TRBV3-2) to TRBJ2-3; D remains unclear. This CDR3 contains 14 residues. CDR1 and CDR2 from the germline V gene are LGHDT and YNNKEL (reference sequence). Trimming took 5 bases from V and 1 from J, leaving 10 bases between them.

The J gene is TRBJ2-1, the V gene TRBV27, with 7 bases aligning to TRBD2. This CDR3 has 15 residues. V shed 7 bases and J 0 bases; nucleotides not matched to a gene: 6. Per the germline V gene, CDR1 is MNHEY and CDR2 is SMNVEV (reference sequence). The CDR3 protein is CASKLLAVSYNEQFF. The CDR3 region has the DNA TGTGCCAGCAAATTGCTAGCGGTCTCCTACAATGAGCAGTTCTTC.

This clone came up once. The CDR3 DNA reads TGTGCCAGCACTCAGGGGCAGGGGAACTATGGCTACACCTTC. Its protein is CASTQGQGNYGYTF. The J gene is TRBJ1-2, the V gene TRBV28; possibly TRBD1 for D (6 bases). Deletions cut 7 bases from V and 2 bases from J, with 14 bases between. The CDR3 length is 14 residues. Germline V CDR1 and CDR2: MDHEN, SYDVKM.

The V gene is TRBV6-1, the J gene TRBJ2-3; 13 bases fit TRBD2. From germline, CDR1 is MNHNS and CDR2 SASEGT. J lost 1 base, V lost 3 bases, and 7 bases had no gene match. There are 18 residues in the CDR3. CDR3 in DNA: TGTGCCAGCAGTGATCAAATAGGACTAGCGGGGGGCACAGATACGCAGTATTTT. The encoded protein is CASSDQIGLAGGTDTQYF.

The J gene is TRBJ2-4, the V gene TRBV3-1 (or the pseudogene TRBV3-2); 8 bases align to TRBD1. The CDR3 runs 14 residues. Germline V gene sequence: CDR1 LGHDT, CDR2 YNNKEL (reference sequence). Losses at the gene ends were 1 base for V and 6 bases for J; bases not matched to a gene: 2. The CDR3 spells CASSQGTGSNIQYF. CDR3 nucleotides: TGTGCCAGCAGCCAAGGGACAGGGTCAAACATTCAGTACTTC.

A few counts support this clone. This sequence joins TRBV10-1 and TRBJ2-1; D unresolved. The CDR3 length is 13 residues. CDR1 is WNHNN and CDR2 is SYGVQD in the germline V gene (reference sequence). V was shortened by 2 bases and J by 13 bases, with 15 bases between the two germline ends. CDR3 DNA sequence: TGCGCCAGCAGTGAGAATATCCCAGCGATTCAGTTCTTC. It codes for CASSENIPAIQFF.